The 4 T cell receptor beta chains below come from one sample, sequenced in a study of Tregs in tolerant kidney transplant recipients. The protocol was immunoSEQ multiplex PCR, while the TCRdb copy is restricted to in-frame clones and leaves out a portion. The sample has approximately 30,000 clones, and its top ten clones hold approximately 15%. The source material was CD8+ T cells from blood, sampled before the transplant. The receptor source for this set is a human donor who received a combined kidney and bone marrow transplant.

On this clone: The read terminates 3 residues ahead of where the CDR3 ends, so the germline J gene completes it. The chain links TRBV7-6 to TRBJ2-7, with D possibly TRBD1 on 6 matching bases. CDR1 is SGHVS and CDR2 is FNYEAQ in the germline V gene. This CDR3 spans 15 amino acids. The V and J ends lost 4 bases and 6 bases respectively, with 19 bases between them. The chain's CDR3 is CASSSEHRDTPEQYF. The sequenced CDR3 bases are TGTGCCAGCAGCTCCGAACACCGGGACACTCCCGAG.

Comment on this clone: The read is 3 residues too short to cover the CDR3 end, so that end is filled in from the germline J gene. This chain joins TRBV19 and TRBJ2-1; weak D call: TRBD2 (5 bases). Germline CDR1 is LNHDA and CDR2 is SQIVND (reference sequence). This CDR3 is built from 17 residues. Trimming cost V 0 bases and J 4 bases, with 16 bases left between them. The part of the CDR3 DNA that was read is TGTGCCAGTAGTATAGATCTGGAGACTACTAATTACAATGAG. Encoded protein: CASSIDLETTNYNE. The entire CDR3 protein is CASSIDLETTNYNEQFF.

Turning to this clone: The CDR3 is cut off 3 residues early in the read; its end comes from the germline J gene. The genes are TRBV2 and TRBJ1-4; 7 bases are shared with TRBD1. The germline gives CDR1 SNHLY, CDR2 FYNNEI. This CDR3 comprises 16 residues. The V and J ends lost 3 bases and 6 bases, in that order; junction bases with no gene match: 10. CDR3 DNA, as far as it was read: TGTGCCAGCAGTGAGTCACAGGGGCCTCGTTATGAAAAA. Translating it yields CASSESQGPRYEK. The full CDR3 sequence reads CASSESQGPRYEKLFF.

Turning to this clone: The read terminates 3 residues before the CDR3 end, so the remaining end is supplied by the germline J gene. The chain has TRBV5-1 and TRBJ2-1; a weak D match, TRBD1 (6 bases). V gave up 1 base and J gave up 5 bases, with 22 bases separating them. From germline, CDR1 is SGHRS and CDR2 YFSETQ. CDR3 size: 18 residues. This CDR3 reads CASSLQGPLASKHNEQFF. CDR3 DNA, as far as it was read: TGCGCCAGCAGCTTGCAGGGGCCCCTTGCCTCGAAGCACAATGAG.